This is a list of T cell receptor beta chains from one sample in a study of shared clonotypes between healthy human individuals. Using immunoSEQ multiplex PCR, the repertoire was profiled, and TCRdb retains in-frame clones only, with some absent. The sample records fewer than 2.5 million clones, roughly 93% being singletons. Sample: naive CD4+ T cells from PBMCs. These receptors all come from a man between 18 and 35 years old in good health. Some clones in this sample may be carry-over from other donors' samples. CDR3s include the opening cysteine and the closing phenylalanine or tryptophan. A D gene is named only where the DNA matches it firmly. Only some rows state a clone size, as once, few, many or a class for expanded clones.

v_call	clone_size	j_call	d_call	cdr3_nt	cdr3_aa
TRBV5-6	-	TRBJ2-3	TRBD2	TGTGCCAGCAGCTTGGTTCTAGCGGGAGCAGATACGCAGTATTTT	CASSLVLAGADTQYF
TRBV5-1	-	TRBJ2-3	TRBD2	TGCGCCAGCAGCTTGGGGCTAGCGGGGATCACAGATACGCAGTATTTT	CASSLGLAGITDTQYF
TRBV6-5	-	TRBJ2-7	TRBD1	TGTGCCAGCAGTTACTCGAGGACAGGGGGCGGCGAGCAGTACTTC	CASSYSRTGGGEQYF
TRBV5-6	-	TRBJ1-2	TRBD1	TGTGCCAGCAGCCCGAGGGACAGGCACTACTATGGCTACACCTTC	CASSPRDRHYYGYTF
TRBV5-1	-	TRBJ2-1	TRBD1	TGCGCCAGCAGCCTATCGGGACAGGGGGCGGGGTATGAGCAGTTCTTC	CASSLSGQGAGYEQFF
TRBV19	-	TRBJ1-5	TRBD1	TGTGCCAGTAGGGAACAGGGGCGAGGTCAGCCCCAGCATTTT	CASREQGRGQPQHF
TRBV28	-	TRBJ2-2	TRBD2	TGTGCCAGCACCCTAGCGGGAGCGGGCACCGGGGAGCTGTTTTTT	CASTLAGAGTGELFF
TRBV2	-	TRBJ1-1	-	TGTGCCGGAGGGTTGACGGGGCAAGCTGAAGCTTTCTTT	CAGGLTGQAEAFF
TRBV6-1	-	TRBJ2-4	-	TGTGCCAGCAGTGAAGGAGACACCATTGGGCCGGGTTGGAACATTCAGTACTTC	CASSEGDTIGPGWNIQYF
TRBV12-5	-	TRBJ2-2	-	TGTGCTAGTGCTCAGGGAGAACAGACCGGGGAGCTGTTTTTT	CASAQGEQTGELFF
TRBV28	-	TRBJ1-2	-	TGTGCCAGCAGTCCTCCCCGGGACACCTCCGGTGGCTACACCTTC	CASSPPRDTSGGYTF
TRBV28	-	TRBJ1-3	-	TGTGCCAGCAGTTCCCAAGGGTTGGGGGCTGGAAACACCATATATTTT	CASSSQGLGAGNTIYF
TRBV25-1	-	TRBJ1-1	-	TGTGCCAGCAGTGGACAGATTGAAGCTTTCTTT	CASSGQIEAFF
TRBV7-2	-	TRBJ1-5	-	TGTGCCAGCAGCTTAGCAGGTTCAGGCAATCAGCCCCAGCATTTT	CASSLAGSGNQPQHF
TRBV5-8	-	TRBJ1-3	TRBD1	TGTGCCAGCAGCCCGCGGGACAGGGTAGTCTCTGGAAACACCATATATTTT	CASSPRDRVVSGNTIYF
TRBV14	-	TRBJ1-2	-	TGTGCCAGCAGCCAAGGTCGCCCCAGTACACAGTACTATGGCTACACCTTC	CASSQGRPSTQYYGYTF
TRBV28	-	TRBJ2-1	-	TGTGCCAGCAGTTTAACGGCGGACTACAACCCTGAGCAGTTCTTC	CASSLTADYNPEQFF
TRBV29-1	-	TRBJ2-1	TRBD2	TGCAGCGTCCCTCGGACTAGCGGGCGGAGCTCCTACAATGAGCAGTTCTTC	CSVPRTSGRSSYNEQFF
TRBV5-1	once	TRBJ2-5	-	TGCGCCAGCAGCTTGGATCCGGGAGTGGAGACCCAGTACTTC	CASSLDPGVETQYF
TRBV18	-	TRBJ2-1	TRBD2	TGTGCCAGCTCACCGGCGCTAGCGGGCTTCAATGAGCAGTTCTTC	CASSPALAGFNEQFF
TRBV7-2	-	TRBJ2-4	TRBD1	TGTGCCAGCAGCTTAGCCGACAGGGAAGCCAAAAACATTCAGTACTTC	CASSLADREAKNIQYF
TRBV6-1	-	TRBJ1-3	-	TGTGCCAGCAGTGTAGAGGCAGTCTATCTCTCTGGAAACACCATATATTTT	CASSVEAVYLSGNTIYF
TRBV10-3	-	TRBJ1-2	TRBD1	TGTGCCATCACTTTAGGGACAGGGAACTATGGCTACACCTTC	CAITLGTGNYGYTF
TRBV7-6	-	TRBJ2-3	-	TGTGCCAGCAGCCGACTATCAGGGACAGATACGCAGTATTTT	CASSRLSGTDTQYF
TRBV19	-	TRBJ2-2	TRBD1	TGTGCCAGTACCCGGGGGACAGGGGCGAACACCGGGGAGCTGTTTTTT	CASTRGTGANTGELFF
TRBV7-7	-	TRBJ2-5	TRBD2	TGTGCCAGCAGCCAAGGACTAGCGGAACAAGAGACCCAGTACTTC	CASSQGLAEQETQYF
TRBV9	-	TRBJ2-1	-	TGTGCCAGCAGCGTCTCGGGTGGGGGGAACTACAATGAGCAGTTCTTC	CASSVSGGGNYNEQFF
TRBV19	once	TRBJ1-1	-	TGTGCCAGTAGGGATTTTCAGGGGATGAACACTGAAGCTTTCTTT	CASRDFQGMNTEAFF
TRBV13	-	TRBJ2-7	-	TGTGCCAGCAGCTTCTTACGCTGGGACACACACGAGCAGTACTTC	CASSFLRWDTHEQYF
TRBV2	-	TRBJ1-3	-	TGTGCCAGCAGTCGGGAAAGCCCCAACTCTGGAAACACCATATATTTT	CASSRESPNSGNTIYF
TRBV16	-	TRBJ1-1	-	TGTGCCAGCAGCCCTCCCCCTCCCAGGCTTGCCCAAGAAGCTTTCTTT	CASSPPPPRLAQEAFF
TRBV9	-	TRBJ2-7	-	TGTGCCAGCAGCGTAGGAGTTAGACCTTACGAGCAGTACTTC	CASSVGVRPYEQYF
TRBV28	once	TRBJ2-7	TRBD1	TGTGCCAGCAGTTCCGGGGACAGGATTTACGAGCAGTACTTC	CASSSGDRIYEQYF